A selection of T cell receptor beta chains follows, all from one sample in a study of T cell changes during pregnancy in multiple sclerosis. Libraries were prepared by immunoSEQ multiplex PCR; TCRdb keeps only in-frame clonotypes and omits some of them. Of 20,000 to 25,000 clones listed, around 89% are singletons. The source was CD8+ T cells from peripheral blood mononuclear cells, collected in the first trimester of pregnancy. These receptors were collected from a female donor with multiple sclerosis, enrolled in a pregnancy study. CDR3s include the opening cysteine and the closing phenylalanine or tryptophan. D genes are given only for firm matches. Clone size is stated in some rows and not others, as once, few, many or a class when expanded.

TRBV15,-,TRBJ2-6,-,TGTGCCACAAGTGCGACACACTCTGGGGCCAACGTCCTGACTTTC,CATSATHSGANVLTF
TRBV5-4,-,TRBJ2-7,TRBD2,TGTGCCAGCAGCGGGGGGGATTCCTACGAGCAGTACTTC,CASSGGDSYEQYF
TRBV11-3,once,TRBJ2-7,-,TGTGCCAGCAGCTCCGCCGGGACTGACTACGAGCAGTACTTC,CASSSAGTDYEQYF
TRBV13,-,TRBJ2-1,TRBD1,TGTGCCAGCAGCGGGGGTGAGACAGGGGACTTCCATGAGCAGTTCTTC,CASSGGETGDFHEQFF
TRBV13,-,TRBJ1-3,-,TGTGCCAGCAGCTTAGCCCTCAACAAAGGAAACACCATATATTTT,CASSLALNKGNTIYF
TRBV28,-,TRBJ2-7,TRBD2,TGTGCCAGCAGTTCGACGCGGGAGACTCAGGACGAGCAGTACTTC,CASSSTRETQDEQYF
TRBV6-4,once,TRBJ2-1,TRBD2,TGTGCCAGCAGTGACTCGAGCGGGACCTCCTACAATGAGCAGTTCTTC,CASSDSSGTSYNEQFF
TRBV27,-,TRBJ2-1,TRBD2,TGTGCCAGCAGTTGGAATAGCGGGACTAGAAGGAATGAGCAGTTCTTC,CASSWNSGTRRNEQFF
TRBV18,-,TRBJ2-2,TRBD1,TGTGCCACCCCAACCAGGGGGCGCTCCGGGGAGCTGTTTTTT,CATPTRGRSGELFF
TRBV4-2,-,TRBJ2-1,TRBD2,TGTGCCAGCAGCCCCGGGACTATTCAGTTCTTC,CASSPGTIQFF
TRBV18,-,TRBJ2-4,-,TGTGCCAGCTCACCACTATCCAGGGATAAAAACATTCAGTACTTC,CASSPLSRDKNIQYF
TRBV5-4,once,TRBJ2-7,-,TGTGCCAGCAGCTTGGTCTGGCGGCTTAGCTCCTACGAGCAGTACTTC,CASSLVWRLSSYEQYF
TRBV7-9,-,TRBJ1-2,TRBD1,TGTGCCAGCAGCGCCTTGACAGGGTTCTATGGCTACACCTTC,CASSALTGFYGYTF
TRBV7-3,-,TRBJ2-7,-,TGTGCCAGCAGCTTATTCCTAGCGCCCGAGCAGTACTTC,CASSLFLAPEQYF
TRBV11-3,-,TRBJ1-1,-,TGTGCCAGCAGCTTAAGGGGGAAGGAGATTGGCACTGAAGCTTTCTTT,CASSLRGKEIGTEAFF
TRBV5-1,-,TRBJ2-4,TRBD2,TGCGCCAGCAGCTCCGAAGGACTAGCGGGCGACCTAATAGCCAAAAACATTCAGTACTTC,CASSSEGLAGDLIAKNIQYF